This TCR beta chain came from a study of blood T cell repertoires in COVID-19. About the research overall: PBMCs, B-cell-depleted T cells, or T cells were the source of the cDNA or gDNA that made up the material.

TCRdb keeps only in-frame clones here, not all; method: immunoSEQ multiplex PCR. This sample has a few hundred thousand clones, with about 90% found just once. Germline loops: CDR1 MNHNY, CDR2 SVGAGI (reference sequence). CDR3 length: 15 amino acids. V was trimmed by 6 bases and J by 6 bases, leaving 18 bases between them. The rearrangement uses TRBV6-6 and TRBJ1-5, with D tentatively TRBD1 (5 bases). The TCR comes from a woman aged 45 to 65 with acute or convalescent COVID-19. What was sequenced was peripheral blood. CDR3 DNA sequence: TGTGCCAGCAGAAAAGAGTCGGGGGTTGCTCAGCCCCAGCATTTT. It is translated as CASRKESGVAQPQHF.